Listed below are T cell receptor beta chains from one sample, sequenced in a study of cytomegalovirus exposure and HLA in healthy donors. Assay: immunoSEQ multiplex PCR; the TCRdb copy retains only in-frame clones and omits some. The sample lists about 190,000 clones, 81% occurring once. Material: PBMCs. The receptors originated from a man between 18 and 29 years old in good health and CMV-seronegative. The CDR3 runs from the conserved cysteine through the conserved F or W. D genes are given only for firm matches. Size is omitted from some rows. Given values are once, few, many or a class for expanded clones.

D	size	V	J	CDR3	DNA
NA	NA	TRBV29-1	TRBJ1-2	CSVEDNRAVPYGYTF	TGCAGCGTTGAAGATAACAGGGCGGTACCCTATGGCTACACCTTC
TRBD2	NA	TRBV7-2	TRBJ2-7	CASSTTSGAPYEQYF	TGTGCCAGCAGCACCACTAGCGGGGCCCCTTACGAGCAGTACTTC
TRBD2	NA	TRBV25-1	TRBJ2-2	CASSEWTSSNTGELFF	TGTGCCAGCAGTGAATGGACTAGCTCTAACACCGGGGAGCTGTTTTTT
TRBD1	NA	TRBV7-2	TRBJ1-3	CASSRTGFPSGNTIYF	TGTGCCAGCAGTAGGACAGGGTTTCCCTCTGGAAACACCATATATTTT
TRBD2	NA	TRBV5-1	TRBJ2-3	CASTYYAGGVTDTQYF	TGCGCCAGCACCTATTACGCGGGGGGGGTCACAGATACGCAGTATTTT
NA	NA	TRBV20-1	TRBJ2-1	CSGEEHNEQFF	TGCAGCGGGGAGGAACACAATGAGCAGTTCTTC
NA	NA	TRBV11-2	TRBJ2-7	CASSLERAAYEQYF	TGTGCCAGCAGCTTGGAGCGGGCAGCCTACGAGCAGTACTTC
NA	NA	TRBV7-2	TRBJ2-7	CASSSTYEQYF	TGTGCCAGCAGCTCTACCTACGAGCAGTACTTC
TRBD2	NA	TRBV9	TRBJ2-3	CASSRVSGGGTDTQYF	TGTGCCAGCAGCCGAGTAAGCGGGGGAGGAACAGATACGCAGTATTTT
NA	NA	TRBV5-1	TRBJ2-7	CASSSDWIEQYF	TGCGCCAGCAGCTCGGACTGGATCGAGCAGTACTTC
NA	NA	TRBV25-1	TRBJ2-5	CASSEYGGKETQYF	TGTGCCAGCAGTGAATACGGCGGAAAAGAGACCCAGTACTTC
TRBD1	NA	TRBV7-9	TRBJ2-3	CASSTRTGGALDTQYF	TGTGCCAGCAGCACACGGACAGGGGGCGCTCTTGATACGCAGTATTTT
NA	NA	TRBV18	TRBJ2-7	CASSPQPNTYEQYF	TGTGCCAGCTCGCCTCAACCGAACACCTACGAGCAGTACTTC
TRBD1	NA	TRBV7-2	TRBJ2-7	CASSWGPGTGGSEQYF	TGTGCCAGCAGCTGGGGGCCCGGGACAGGGGGTAGTGAGCAGTACTTC
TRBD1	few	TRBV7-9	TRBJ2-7	CSSSPIHYSRQGTNEQYF	TGTTCCAGCAGCCCGATCCATTACTCCCGACAGGGGACGAACGAGCAGTACTTC
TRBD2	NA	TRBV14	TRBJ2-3	CASSQVTLAGLTDTQYF	TGTGCCAGCAGCCAAGTAACCCTAGCGGGCCTCACAGATACGCAGTATTTT
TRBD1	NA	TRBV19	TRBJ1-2	CASSPGQVYYGYTF	TGTGCCAGTAGCCCCGGACAGGTTTACTATGGCTACACCTTC
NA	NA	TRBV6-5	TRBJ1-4	CASAPNNEKLFF	TGTGCCAGCGCGCCTAATAATGAAAAACTGTTTTTT
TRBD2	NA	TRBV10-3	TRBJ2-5	CAIRGTSEGETQYF	TGTGCCATCAGAGGGACTAGCGAGGGAGAGACCCAGTACTTC
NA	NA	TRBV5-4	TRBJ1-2	CASSLGRGDYGYTF	TGTGCCAGCAGCTTGGGCAGGGGAGACTATGGCTACACCTTC
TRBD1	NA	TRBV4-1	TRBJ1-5	CASSQEGTGSQPQHF	TGCGCCAGCAGCCAAGAGGGGACAGGGAGTCAGCCCCAGCATTTT
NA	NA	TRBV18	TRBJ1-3	CASSPGADSGNTIYF	TGTGCCAGCTCACCAGGGGCGGACTCTGGAAACACCATATATTTT
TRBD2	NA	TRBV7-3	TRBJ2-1	CASSLGRWTSENSTYNEQFF	TGTGCCAGCAGCTTAGGTCGTTGGACTAGCGAAAACTCTACCTACAATGAGCAGTTCTTC
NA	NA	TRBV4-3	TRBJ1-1	CASSQHGVIGPEAFF	TGCGCCAGCAGCCAACACGGGGTTATTGGCCCTGAAGCTTTCTTT
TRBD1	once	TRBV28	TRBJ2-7	CASRELRGQTNYEQYF	TGTGCCAGCAGGGAGTTACGGGGACAGACCAACTACGAGCAGTACTTC
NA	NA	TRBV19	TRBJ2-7	CASSFSIGTVYEQYF	TGTGCCAGTAGTTTTTCCATTGGGACTGTCTACGAGCAGTACTTC
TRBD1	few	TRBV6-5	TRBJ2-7	CASSYSPDRGYEQYF	TGTGCCAGCAGTTACTCGCCGGACAGGGGGTACGAGCAGTACTTC
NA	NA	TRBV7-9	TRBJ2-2	CASSLRLTAGSNTGELFF	TGTGCCAGCAGCCTACGGCTGACAGCTGGATCGAACACCGGGGAGCTGTTTTTT
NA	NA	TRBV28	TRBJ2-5	CASSLLQGPKYF	TGTGCCAGCAGTCTACTACAGGGACCCAAGTACTTC
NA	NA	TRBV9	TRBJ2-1	CASSVTPDTRTYNEQFF	TGTGCCAGCAGCGTAACCCCAGACACCAGGACCTACAATGAGCAGTTCTTC
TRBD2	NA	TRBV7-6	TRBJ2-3	CASTKKLGTSGSTDTQYF	TGTGCCAGCACCAAGAAGTTAGGGACTAGCGGGAGCACAGATACGCAGTATTTT
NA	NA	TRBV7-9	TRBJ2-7	CASSAGRDSEQYF	TGTGCCAGCAGCGCAGGCCGGGATTCCGAGCAGTACTTC
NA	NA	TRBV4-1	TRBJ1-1	CASSLKEGPNTEAFF	TGCGCCAGCAGCCTAAAGGAGGGACCGAACACTGAAGCTTTCTTT
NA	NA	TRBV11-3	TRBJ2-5	CASSSRTRGLQETQYF	TGTGCCAGCAGCTCGAGGACACGTGGATTACAAGAGACCCAGTACTTC
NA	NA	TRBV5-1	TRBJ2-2	CASSLEGQNTGELFF	TGCGCCAGCAGCTTGGAGGGACAGAACACCGGGGAGCTGTTTTTT
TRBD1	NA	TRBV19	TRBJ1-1	CASSRGGDRSFMNTEAFF	TGTGCCAGTAGTAGAGGGGGGGACAGGAGCTTTATGAACACTGAAGCTTTCTTT
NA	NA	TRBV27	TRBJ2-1	CASSPHRLRSPYNEQFF	TGTGCCAGCAGTCCACACCGCTTGAGGTCACCGTACAATGAGCAGTTCTTC
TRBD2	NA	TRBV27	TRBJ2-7	CASSLTSGGISYEQYF	TGTGCCAGCAGTTTAACTAGCGGGGGGATCTCCTACGAGCAGTACTTC
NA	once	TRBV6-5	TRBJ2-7	CASSRGGLYEQYF	TGTGCCAGCAGCCGAGGGGGTCTCTACGAGCAGTACTTC
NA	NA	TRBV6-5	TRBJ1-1	CASTPGGGGKTEAFF	TGTGCCAGCACCCCCGGCGGGGGGGGCAAGACTGAAGCTTTCTTT
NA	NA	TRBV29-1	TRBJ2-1	CSVALLASYNEQFF	TGCAGCGTTGCCTTATTGGCCTCCTACAATGAGCAGTTCTTC
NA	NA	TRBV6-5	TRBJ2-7	CASSRTATYEQYF	TGTGCCAGCTCCCGGACAGCTACCTACGAGCAGTACTTC
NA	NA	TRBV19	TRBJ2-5	CASRNPTRTMETQYF	TGTGCCAGTAGGAATCCGACACGGACTATGGAGACCCAGTACTTC
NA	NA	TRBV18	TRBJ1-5	CASSPLGSGNQPQHF	TGTGCCAGCTCACCACTGGGCTCCGGCAATCAGCCCCAGCATTTT
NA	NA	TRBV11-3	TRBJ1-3	CASSLGGDLSGNTIYF	TGTGCCAGCAGCTTGGGAGGAGATTTATCTGGAAACACCATATATTTT
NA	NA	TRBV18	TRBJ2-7	CASSPSGTSYEQYF	TGTGCCAGCTCCCCCAGCGGAACTTCCTACGAGCAGTACTTC
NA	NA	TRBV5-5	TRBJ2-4	CASSFGVRGDIQYF	TGTGCCAGCAGCTTTGGGGTAAGGGGTGACATTCAGTACTTC
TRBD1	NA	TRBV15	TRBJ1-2	CATSRDLKAGTGFFGYTF	TGTGCCACCAGCAGAGATCTGAAAGCCGGGACAGGGTTTTTTGGCTACACCTTC